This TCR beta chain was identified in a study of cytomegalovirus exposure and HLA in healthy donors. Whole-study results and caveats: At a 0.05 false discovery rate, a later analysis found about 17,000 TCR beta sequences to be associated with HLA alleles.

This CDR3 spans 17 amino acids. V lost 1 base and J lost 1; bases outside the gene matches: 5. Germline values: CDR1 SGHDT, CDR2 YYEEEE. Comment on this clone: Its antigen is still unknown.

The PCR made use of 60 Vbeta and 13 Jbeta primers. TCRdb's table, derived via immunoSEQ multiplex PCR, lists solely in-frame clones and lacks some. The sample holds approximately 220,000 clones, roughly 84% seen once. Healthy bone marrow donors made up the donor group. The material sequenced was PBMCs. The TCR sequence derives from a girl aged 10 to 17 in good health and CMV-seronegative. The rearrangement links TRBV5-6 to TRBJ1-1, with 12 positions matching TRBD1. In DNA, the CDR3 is TGTGCCAGCAGCTTGTTTGGGACAGGGGGCGCGAACACTGAAGCTTTCTTT. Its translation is CASSLFGTGGANTEAFF.